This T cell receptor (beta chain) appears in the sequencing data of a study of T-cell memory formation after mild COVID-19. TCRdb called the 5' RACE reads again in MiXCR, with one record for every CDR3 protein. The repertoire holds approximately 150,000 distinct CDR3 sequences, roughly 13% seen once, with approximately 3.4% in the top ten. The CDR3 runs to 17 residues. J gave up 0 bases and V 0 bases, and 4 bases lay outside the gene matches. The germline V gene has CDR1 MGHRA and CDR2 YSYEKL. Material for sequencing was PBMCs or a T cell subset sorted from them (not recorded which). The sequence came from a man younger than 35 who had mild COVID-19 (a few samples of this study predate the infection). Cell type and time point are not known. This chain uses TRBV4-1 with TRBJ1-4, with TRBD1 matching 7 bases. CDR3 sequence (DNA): TGCGCCAGCAGCCAAGATCGGGACAGTACAACTAATGAAAAACTGTTTTTT. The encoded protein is CASSQDRDSTTNEKLFF.